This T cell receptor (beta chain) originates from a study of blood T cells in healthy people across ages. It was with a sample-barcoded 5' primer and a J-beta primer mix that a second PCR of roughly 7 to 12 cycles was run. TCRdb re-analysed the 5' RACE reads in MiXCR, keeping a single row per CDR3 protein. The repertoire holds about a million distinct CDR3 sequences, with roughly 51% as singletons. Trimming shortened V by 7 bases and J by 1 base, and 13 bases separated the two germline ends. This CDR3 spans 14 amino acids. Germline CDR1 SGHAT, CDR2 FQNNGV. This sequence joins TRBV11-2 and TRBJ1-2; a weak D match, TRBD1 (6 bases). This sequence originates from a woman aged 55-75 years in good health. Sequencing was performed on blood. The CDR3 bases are TGTGCCAGCACCAGAAGGGGGTTTAACTATGGCTACACCTTC. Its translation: CASTRRGFNYGYTF. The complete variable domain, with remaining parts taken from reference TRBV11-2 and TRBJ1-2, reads EAGVAQSPRYKIIEKRQSVAFWCNPISGHATLYWYQQILGQGPKLLIQFQNNGVVDDSQLPKDRFSAERLKGVDSTLKIQPAKLEDSAVYLCASTRRGFNYGYTFGSGTRLTVV.